Listed below are T cell receptor beta chains from one sample, sequenced in a study of regulatory T cells in long-lasting Graves disease. TCRdb redid the calling of the multiplex PCR reads with MiXCR, one entry per CDR3 protein. This table holds 650,000 to 700,000 distinct CDR3 sequences, about 32% found once. This specimen consisted of peripheral blood mononuclear cells (PBMCs), obtained when the disease was refractory, from a patient treated with antithyroid drugs. The receptors derive from a female donor with Graves disease. Both conserved end residues are part of each CDR3. D genes are given only for firm matches. Only part of the rows carry a size: once, few, many, or a class if the clone is expanded.

D: -
V: TRBV19
J: TRBJ1-4
size: -
DNA: TGTGCCAGTAGTTCGGTAGGGTTTGGGCATGACGCAAAACTGTTTTTT
CDR3: CASSSVGFGHDAKLFF

D: -
V: TRBV27
J: TRBJ2-6
size: many
DNA: TGTGCCAGCAGTTTGTTAGGAGCTGGGGCCAACGTCCTGACTTTC
CDR3: CASSLLGAGANVLTF

D: -
V: TRBV12-3/TRBV12-4
J: TRBJ1-1
size: -
DNA: TGTGCCAGCAGTTCCCAAAGAGAAACTGAAGCTTTCTTT
CDR3: CASSSQRETEAFF

D: TRBD1
V: TRBV10-2
J: TRBJ2-7
size: -
DNA: TGCGCCAGCAGGGATGGCAGGGGGCCCTCCTACGAGCAGTACTTC
CDR3: CASRDGRGPSYEQYF

D: TRBD1
V: TRBV28
J: TRBJ1-2
size: many
DNA: TGTGCCAGCAGTAAGGACAGGCCTTATGGCTACACCTTC
CDR3: CASSKDRPYGYTF

D: TRBD1
V: TRBV6-2/TRBV6-3
J: TRBJ1-2
size: -
DNA: TGTGCCAGCAGGGGGACAGGGTTCTACTATGGCTACACCTTC
CDR3: CASRGTGFYYGYTF

D: -
V: TRBV6-1
J: TRBJ1-1
size: few
DNA: TGTGCCAGCAGTGTTTACGGGAGGGCGAACACTGAAGCTTTCTTT
CDR3: CASSVYGRANTEAFF

D: TRBD1
V: TRBV6-1
J: TRBJ2-3
size: -
DNA: TGTGCCGGCAGCATATCGGGACAGGGCCAGTATTTT
CDR3: CAGSISGQGQYF

D: -
V: TRBV6-1
J: TRBJ1-2
size: -
DNA: TGTGCCAGCAGTGAAAAGGTGGGGGCAGTCTATGGCTACACCTTC
CDR3: CASSEKVGAVYGYTF

D: -
V: TRBV5-1
J: TRBJ1-1
size: -
DNA: TGCGCCAGCAGCCCGTCAAGCGGGTTGAACACTGAAGCTTTCTTT
CDR3: CASSPSSGLNTEAFF

D: TRBD1
V: TRBV7-8
J: TRBJ1-2
size: many
DNA: TGTGCCAGCAGCGTGACAGGGGGCGCGGTCTATGGCTACACCTTC
CDR3: CASSVTGGAVYGYTF

D: -
V: TRBV10-3
J: TRBJ1-1
size: -
DNA: TGTGCCGCCGTAGGGGTCTTGAACACTGAAGCTTTCTTT
CDR3: CAAVGVLNTEAFF

D: -
V: TRBV2
J: TRBJ1-5
size: many
DNA: TGTGCCAGCAGTGAGGAGGCGGGCACGCTGCCCCAGCATTTT
CDR3: CASSEEAGTLPQHF

D: -
V: TRBV6-1
J: TRBJ1-1
size: many
DNA: TGTGCCAGCAGTGGACAGTCGAACACTGAAGCTTTCTTT
CDR3: CASSGQSNTEAFF

D: -
V: TRBV2
J: TRBJ1-2
size: many
DNA: TGTGCCAGCAGTGGGGGCAGCCCCAACTATGGCTACACCTTC
CDR3: CASSGGSPNYGYTF

D: TRBD1
V: TRBV9
J: TRBJ2-7
size: -
DNA: TGTGCCAGCAGCGTAGAATCGGGACAGCCGTACTTC
CDR3: CASSVESGQPYF

D: -
V: TRBV10-3
J: TRBJ1-5
size: -
DNA: TGTGCCATCAGTGGTGGGCAGGGAGTCAATCAGCCCCAGCATTTT
CDR3: CAISGGQGVNQPQHF

D: -
V: TRBV12-3/TRBV12-4
J: TRBJ1-2
size: few
DNA: TGTGCCAGCAGCTGGCGAACTTACTATGGCTACACCTTC
CDR3: CASSWRTYYGYTF

D: -
V: TRBV6-1
J: TRBJ1-5
size: -
DNA: TGTGCCAGCACTATGACAAGTGGGGGCTGGGGGCCCCAGCATTTT
CDR3: CASTMTSGGWGPQHF

D: -
V: TRBV9
J: TRBJ1-2
size: few
DNA: TGTGCCAGCAGCGTAGACGACAGGCCCTATGGCTACACCTTC
CDR3: CASSVDDRPYGYTF

D: TRBD1
V: TRBV3-1
J: TRBJ1-1
size: -
DNA: TGTGCCAGCAGCCAGGAGGGGGCGAACACTGAAGCTTTCTTT
CDR3: CASSQEGANTEAFF

D: -
V: TRBV28
J: TRBJ2-6
size: -
DNA: TGTGCCAGCAGTTTATTCCCTGGGGCCAACGTCCTGACTTTC
CDR3: CASSLFPGANVLTF

D: -
V: TRBV6-1
J: TRBJ1-1
size: few
DNA: TGTGCCAGCATTCGGACAGAGAACACTGAAACTTTCTTT
CDR3: CASIRTENTETFF

D: -
V: TRBV12-3/TRBV12-4
J: TRBJ2-7
size: few
DNA: TGTGCCAGCAGAGCCGCCGGGACGGGGGAGCATGAGCAGTACTTC
CDR3: CASRAAGTGEHEQYF

D: TRBD1
V: TRBV19
J: TRBJ1-5
size: -
DNA: TGTGCCACGGAGGACAGGGCCTTTAGCAATCAGCCCCAGCATTTT
CDR3: CATEDRAFSNQPQHF

D: -
V: TRBV30
J: TRBJ1-2
size: -
DNA: TGTGCCTGGAGTGCAGGGGTTAACTATGGCTACACCTTC
CDR3: CAWSAGVNYGYTF

D: -
V: TRBV6-1
J: TRBJ1-1
size: -
DNA: TGTGCCAGCACCGACTCGCTACAAGCGAACACTGAAGCTTTCTTT
CDR3: CASTDSLQANTEAFF

D: -
V: TRBV5-5
J: TRBJ2-5
size: -
DNA: TGTGCCAGCAGCCACGAGGGGACGGTCTACCAAGAGACCCAGTACTTC
CDR3: CASSHEGTVYQETQYF

D: -
V: TRBV13
J: TRBJ1-1
size: few
DNA: TGTGCCAGCAGCGCCCTCCGGGGGGGCTTAAACACTGAAGCTTTCTTT
CDR3: CASSALRGGLNTEAFF

D: -
V: TRBV9
J: TRBJ1-1
size: -
DNA: TGTGCCAGCAGCGTAAAGGGCACGAACACTGAAGCTTTCTTT
CDR3: CASSVKGTNTEAFF

D: TRBD1
V: TRBV27
J: TRBJ1-4
size: -
DNA: TGTGCCAGCAGTACAGGGACAGGGGGCACTAATGAAAAACTGTTTTTT
CDR3: CASSTGTGGTNEKLFF

D: -
V: TRBV12-3/TRBV12-4
J: TRBJ1-5
size: many
DNA: TGTGCCAGCAGTTCAGGGGGCAATCAGCCCCAGCATTTT
CDR3: CASSSGGNQPQHF

D: -
V: TRBV5-5
J: TRBJ1-2
size: few
DNA: TGTGCCAGCAGCTTGGTACGACAGACCTATAACTATGGCTACACCTTC
CDR3: CASSLVRQTYNYGYTF

D: -
V: TRBV6-1
J: TRBJ2-7
size: few
DNA: TGTGCCAGCGGGTCAGACTACGAGCAGTACTTC
CDR3: CASGSDYEQYF

D: TRBD1
V: TRBV20-1
J: TRBJ2-2
size: -
DNA: TGCAGTGCTAACCCGGACAGGGGAGTCACCGGGGAGCTGTTTTTT
CDR3: CSANPDRGVTGELFF